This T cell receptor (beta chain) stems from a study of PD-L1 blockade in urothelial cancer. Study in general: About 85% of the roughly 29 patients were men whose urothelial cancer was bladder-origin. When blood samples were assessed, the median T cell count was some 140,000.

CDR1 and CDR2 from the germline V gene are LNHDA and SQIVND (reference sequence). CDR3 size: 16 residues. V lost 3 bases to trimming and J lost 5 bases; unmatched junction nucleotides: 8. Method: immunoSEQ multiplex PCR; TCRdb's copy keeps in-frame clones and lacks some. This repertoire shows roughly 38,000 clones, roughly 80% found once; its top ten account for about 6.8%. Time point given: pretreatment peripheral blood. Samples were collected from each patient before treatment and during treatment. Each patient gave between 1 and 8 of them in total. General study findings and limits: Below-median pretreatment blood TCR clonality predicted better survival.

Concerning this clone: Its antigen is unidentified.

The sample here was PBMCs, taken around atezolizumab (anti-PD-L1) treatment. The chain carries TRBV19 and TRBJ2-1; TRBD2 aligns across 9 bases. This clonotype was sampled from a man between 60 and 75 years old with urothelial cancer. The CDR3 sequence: CASSIYSGGRDNEQFF. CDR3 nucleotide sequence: TGTGCCAGTAGTATTTATAGCGGGGGTCGGGACAATGAGCAGTTCTTC.